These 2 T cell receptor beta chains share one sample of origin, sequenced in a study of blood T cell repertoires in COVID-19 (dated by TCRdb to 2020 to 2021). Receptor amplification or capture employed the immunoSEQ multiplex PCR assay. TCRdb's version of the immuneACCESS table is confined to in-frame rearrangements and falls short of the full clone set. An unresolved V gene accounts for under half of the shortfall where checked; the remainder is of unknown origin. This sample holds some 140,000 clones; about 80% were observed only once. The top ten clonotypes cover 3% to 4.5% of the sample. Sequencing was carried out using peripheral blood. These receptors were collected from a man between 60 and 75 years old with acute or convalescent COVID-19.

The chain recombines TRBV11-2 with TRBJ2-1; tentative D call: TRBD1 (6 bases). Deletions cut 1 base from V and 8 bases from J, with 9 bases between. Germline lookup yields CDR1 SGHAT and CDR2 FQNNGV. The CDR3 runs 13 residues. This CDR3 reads CASSLGQVHEQFF. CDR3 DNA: TGTGCCAGCAGCTTAGGACAGGTCCATGAGCAGTTCTTC. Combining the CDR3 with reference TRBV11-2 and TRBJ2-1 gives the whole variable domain EAGVAQSPRYKIIEKRQSVAFWCNPISGHATLYWYQQILGQGPKLLIQFQNNGVVDDSQLPKDRFSAERLKGVDSTLKIQPAKLEDSAVYLCASSLGQVHEQFFGPGTRLTVL.

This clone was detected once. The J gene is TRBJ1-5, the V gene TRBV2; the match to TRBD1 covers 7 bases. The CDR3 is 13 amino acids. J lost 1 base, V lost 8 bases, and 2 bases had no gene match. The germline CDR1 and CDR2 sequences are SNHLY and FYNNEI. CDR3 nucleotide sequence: TGTGCCAGCGACAGGGAGAGCAATCAGCCCCAGCATTTT. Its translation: CASDRESNQPQHF. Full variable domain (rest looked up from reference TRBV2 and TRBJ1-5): EPEVTQTPSHQVTQMGQEVILRCVPISNHLYFYWYRQILGQKVEFLVSFYNNEISEKSEIFDDQFSVERPDGSNFTLKIRSTKLEDSAMYFCASDRESNQPQHFGDGTRLSIL.